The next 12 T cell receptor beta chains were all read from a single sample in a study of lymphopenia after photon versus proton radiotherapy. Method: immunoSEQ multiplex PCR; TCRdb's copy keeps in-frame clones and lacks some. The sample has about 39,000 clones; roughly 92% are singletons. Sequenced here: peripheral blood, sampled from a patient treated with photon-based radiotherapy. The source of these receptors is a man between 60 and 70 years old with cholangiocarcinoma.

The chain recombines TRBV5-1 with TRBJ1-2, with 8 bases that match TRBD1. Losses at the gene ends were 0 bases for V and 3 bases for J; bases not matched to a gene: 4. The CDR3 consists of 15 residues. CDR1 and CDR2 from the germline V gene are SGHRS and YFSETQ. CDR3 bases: TGCGCCAGCAGCTTGGTTCCAGGGGGCGACTATGGCTACACCTTC. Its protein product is CASSLVPGGDYGYTF.

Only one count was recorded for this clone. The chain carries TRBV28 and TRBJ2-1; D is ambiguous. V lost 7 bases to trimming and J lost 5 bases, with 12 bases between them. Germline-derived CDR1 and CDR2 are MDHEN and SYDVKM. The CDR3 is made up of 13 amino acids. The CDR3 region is CASKWLPNNEQFF. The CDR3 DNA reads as TGTGCCAGCAAGTGGCTACCCAACAATGAGCAGTTCTTC.

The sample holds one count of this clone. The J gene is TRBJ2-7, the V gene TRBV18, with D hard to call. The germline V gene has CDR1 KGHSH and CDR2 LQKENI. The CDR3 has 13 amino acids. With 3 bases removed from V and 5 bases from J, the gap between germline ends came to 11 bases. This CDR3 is CASSPGSGDEQYF. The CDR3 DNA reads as TGTGCCAGCTCACCGGGTTCTGGAGACGAGCAGTACTTC.

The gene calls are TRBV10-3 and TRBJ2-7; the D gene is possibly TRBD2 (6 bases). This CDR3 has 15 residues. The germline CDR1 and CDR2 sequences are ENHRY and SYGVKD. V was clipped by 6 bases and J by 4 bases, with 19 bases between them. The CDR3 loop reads CAIRREGRAGYEQYF. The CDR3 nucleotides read TGTGCCATCAGAAGGGAAGGAAGGGCGGGGTACGAGCAGTACTTC.

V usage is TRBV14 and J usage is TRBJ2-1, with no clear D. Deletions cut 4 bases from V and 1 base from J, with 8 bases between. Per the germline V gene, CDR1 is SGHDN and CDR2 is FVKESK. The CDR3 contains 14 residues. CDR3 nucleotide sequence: TGTGCCAGCAGCCCACGACGATCCTACAATGAGCAGTTCTTC. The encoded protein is CASSPRRSYNEQFF. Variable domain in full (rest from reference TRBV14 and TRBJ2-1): EAGVTQFPSHSVIEKGQTVTLRCDPISGHDNLYWYRRVMGKEIKFLLHFVKESKQDESGMPNNRFLAERTGGTYSTLKVQPAELEDSGVYFCASSPRRSYNEQFFGPGTRLTVL.

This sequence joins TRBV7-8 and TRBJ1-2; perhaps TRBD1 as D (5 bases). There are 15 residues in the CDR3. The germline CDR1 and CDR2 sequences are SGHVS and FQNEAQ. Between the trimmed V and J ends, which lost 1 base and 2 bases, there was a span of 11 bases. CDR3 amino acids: CASSLVWGANYGYTF. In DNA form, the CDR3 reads TGTGCCAGCAGCTTAGTGTGGGGCGCCAACTATGGCTACACCTTC.

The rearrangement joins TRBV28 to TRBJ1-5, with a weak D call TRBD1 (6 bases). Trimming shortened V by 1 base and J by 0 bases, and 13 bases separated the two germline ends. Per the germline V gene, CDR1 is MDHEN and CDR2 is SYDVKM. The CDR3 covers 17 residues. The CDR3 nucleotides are TGTGCCAGCAGTTTATCCTCAGGGGTCTATAGCAATCAGCCCCAGCATTTT. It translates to CASSLSSGVYSNQPQHF.

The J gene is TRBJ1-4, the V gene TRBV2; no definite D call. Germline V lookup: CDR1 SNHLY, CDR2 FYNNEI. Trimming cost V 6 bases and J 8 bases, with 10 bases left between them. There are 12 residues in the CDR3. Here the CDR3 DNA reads TGTGCCAGCAGAGAGGACGGAGAAAAACTGTTTTTT. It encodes CASREDGEKLFF.

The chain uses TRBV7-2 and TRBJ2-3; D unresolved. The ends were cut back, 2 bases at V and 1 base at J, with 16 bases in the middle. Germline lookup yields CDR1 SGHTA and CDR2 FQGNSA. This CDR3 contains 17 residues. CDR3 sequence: CASSLLVGLPRTDTQYF. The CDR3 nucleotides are TGTGCCAGCAGCTTACTAGTGGGCTTACCCCGCACAGATACGCAGTATTTT.

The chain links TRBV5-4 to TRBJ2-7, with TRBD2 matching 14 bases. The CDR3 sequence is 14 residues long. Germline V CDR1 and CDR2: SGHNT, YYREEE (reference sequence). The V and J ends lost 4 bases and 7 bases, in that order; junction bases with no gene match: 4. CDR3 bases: TGTGCCAGCAGCCCGGGACTAGCGGGGGATGAGCAGTACTTC. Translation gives CASSPGLAGDEQYF.

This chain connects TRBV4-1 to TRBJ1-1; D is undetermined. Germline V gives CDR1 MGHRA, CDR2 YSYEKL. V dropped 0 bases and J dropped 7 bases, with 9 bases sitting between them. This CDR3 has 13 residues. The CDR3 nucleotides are TGCGCCAGCAGCCAAGATCAGCGTGGTGAAGCTTTCTTT. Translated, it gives CASSQDQRGEAFF.

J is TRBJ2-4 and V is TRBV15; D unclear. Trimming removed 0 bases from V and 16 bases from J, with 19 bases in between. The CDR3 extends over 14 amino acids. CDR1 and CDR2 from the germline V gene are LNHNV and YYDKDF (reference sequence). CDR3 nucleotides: TGTGCCACCAGCAGAGATCTTGGCACTATTTCGTCTTACTTC. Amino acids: CATSRDLGTISSYF.